The 23 T cell receptor beta chains presented below share a single source sample, sequenced in a study of T cell repertoires in ileal Crohn's disease (dated by TCRdb to between 2017 and 2020). The library was made by the immunoSEQ multiplex PCR assay. Drawn from immuneACCESS, this table holds only the in-frame rearrangements with V and J called that TCRdb kept. Clones are partly lost; checked studies trace under half to an unresolved V gene and leave the rest unexplained. The sample includes 5,700 or so clones, with around 84% observed a single time. The top ten constitute about 6.8% of the sample. The time point label here, explained by the study, means: proximal margin of the surgical specimen (macroscopically non-inflamed). The sample consisted of ileal tissue. The receptors stem from an adult with Crohn's disease.

The V call is TRBV6-1, the J call TRBJ2-7; no reliable D call. The length of the CDR3 is 13 residues. Trimming took off 6 bases at V and 4 bases at J, with 13 bases between the two ends. Germline V lookup: CDR1 MNHNS, CDR2 SASEGT. The chain's CDR3 is CASRVQSPYEQYF. The CDR3 DNA follows: TGTGCCAGCAGAGTCCAATCCCCATACGAGCAGTACTTC.

The chain uses TRBV10-3 and TRBJ1-2; D may be TRBD1 (6 bases). The germline gives CDR1 ENHRY, CDR2 SYGVKD. The CDR3 spans 14 residues. Trimming took 10 bases from V and 7 from J, leaving 22 bases between them. CDR3 residues: CATVPQGMAAGYTF. DNA of the CDR3: TGTGCCACCGTTCCACAGGGCATGGCCGCTGGCTACACCTTC.

The rearrangement uses TRBV19 and TRBJ2-6; 8 nucleotides line up with TRBD2. This CDR3 spans 18 amino acids. CDR1 is LNHDA, CDR2 SQIVND, per germline (reference sequence). Trimming took 4 bases from V and 0 from J; bases not matched to a gene: 8. DNA of the CDR3: TGTGCCAGTAGTAGTTACGGGACTAGTAGCTCTGGGGCCAACGTCCTGACTTTC. Translation: CASSSYGTSSSGANVLTF.

This rearrangement joins TRBV7-8 to TRBJ1-1; D unresolved. This CDR3 is 13 amino acids long. Germline CDR1 SGHVS, CDR2 FQNEAQ. V was shortened by 0 bases and J by 5 bases, with 7 bases between the two germline ends. CDR3 protein: CASSLASGTEAFF. The CDR3 DNA reads as TGTGCCAGCAGCTTAGCGTCGGGAACTGAAGCTTTCTTT.

The rearrangement joins TRBV2 to TRBJ1-5; no firm D call. V shed 3 bases and J shed 0 bases, with 9 bases lying between them. This CDR3 contains 15 residues. Germline V lookup: CDR1 SNHLY, CDR2 FYNNEI. CDR3 bases: TGTGCCAGCAGTGACCGGACGGATAGCAATCAGCCCCAGCATTTT. Encoded protein: CASSDRTDSNQPQHF.

The gene calls are TRBV19 and TRBJ2-5; 7 bases align to TRBD1. CDR3 length equals 14 residues. Trimming at V came to 4 bases and at J to 4 bases, leaving 6 bases not matched to a gene. CDR1 and CDR2 (germline): LNHDA, SQIVND (reference sequence). The CDR3 DNA reads as TGTGCCAGTAGTACCGGGACAGTCGTAGAGACCCAGTACTTC. It is translated as CASSTGTVVETQYF.

The V gene is TRBV6-5, the J gene TRBJ1-1; D is ambiguous. Germline CDR1 and CDR2: MNHEY and SVGAGI. V was pared by 7 bases and J by 4 bases, with 16 bases between. There are 14 residues in the CDR3. The CDR3 region is CASINRPGSTEAFF. The DNA for the CDR3 is TGTGCCAGCATCAATCGACCGGGGAGCACTGAAGCTTTCTTT.

V gene TRBV9 combines with J gene TRBJ2-5; 8 nucleotides align to TRBD2. J lost 2 bases, V lost 0 bases, and 9 bases had no gene match. Germline V gene data show CDR1 as SGDLS and CDR2 as YYNGEE. The CDR3 sequence is 17 residues long. CDR3 region: CASSVGGGLAAQETQYF. The CDR3 bases are TGTGCCAGCAGCGTAGGGGGAGGACTAGCAGCACAAGAGACCCAGTACTTC.

This sequence joins TRBV7-2 and TRBJ1-1; D not resolved. Trimming cost V 5 bases and J 0 bases, with 10 bases left between them. Germline CDR1 reads SGHTA; CDR2 reads FQGNSA. This CDR3 contains 14 residues. The CDR3 sequence is CASSRNPVNTEAFF. The CDR3 nucleotides read TGTGCCAGCAGCCGCAATCCTGTGAACACTGAAGCTTTCTTT.

The V gene is TRBV7-6, the J gene TRBJ2-5; tentatively, D is TRBD1 (6 bases). The CDR3 extends over 13 amino acids. The germline V and J ends were trimmed by 5 bases and 5 bases, with 12 bases remaining between them. Germline V gives CDR1 SGHVS, CDR2 FNYEAQ. CDR3 sequence reads: CASSLGTIETQYF. In DNA form, the CDR3 reads TGTGCCAGCAGCCTCGGGACAATCGAGACCCAGTACTTC.

This chain joins TRBV5-4 and TRBJ2-3; 8 bases map to TRBD2. The CDR3 runs 16 residues. The junction had 8 bases not matched to a gene; V was cut back by 4 bases and J by 1 base. Germline CDR1 is SGHNT and CDR2 is YYREEE (reference sequence). The DNA for the CDR3 is TGTGCCAGCAGCCGGAGAATTAGCGGGGGCACAGATACGCAGTATTTT. It codes for CASSRRISGGTDTQYF.

The V gene is TRBV10-1, the J gene TRBJ2-7; D is perhaps TRBD1 (5 bases). V shed 4 bases and J shed 1 base, with 11 bases lying between them. In germline, CDR1 is WNHNN, CDR2 SYGVQD (reference sequence). The CDR3 runs 14 residues. The CDR3 sequence is CASSAVRASYEQYF. Written as DNA, the CDR3 is TGCGCCAGCAGTGCTGTCAGGGCTTCCTACGAGCAGTACTTC.

The chain has TRBV7-3 and TRBJ2-2, with 9 nucleotides matching TRBD2. V trimming: 10 bases; J trimming: 1 base; junction bases outside the gene matches: 10. The germline CDR1 and CDR2 sequences are SGHTA and FQGTGA. This CDR3 region has 16 residues. CDR3 in amino acids: CANETPSGENTGELFF. The CDR3 coding sequence is TGTGCCAATGAAACCCCTAGCGGGGAGAACACCGGGGAGCTGTTTTTT.

This chain joins TRBV5-5 and TRBJ2-5; 10 bases agree with TRBD1. The J call may be mistaken, given a closer DNA end match to TRBJ2-7. The CDR3 runs to 14 residues. Germline V gene data show CDR1 as SGHKS and CDR2 as YYEKEE (reference sequence). The CDR3 protein is CASSFRDRGYEQYF. Here the CDR3 DNA reads TGTGCCAGCAGCTTCCGGGACAGGGGATACGAGCAGTACTTC.

The chain employs TRBV6-5 and TRBJ1-2, with TRBD1 identical over 7 bases. The CDR3 is 15 amino acids. The V and J ends lost 6 bases and 3 bases, in that order; junction bases with no gene match: 10. In germline, CDR1 is MNHEY, CDR2 SVGAGI. CDR3 region: CASRRSTGVDYGYTF. CDR3 bases: TGTGCCAGCAGGAGATCCACAGGGGTAGACTATGGCTACACCTTC.

The chain combines TRBV6-1 with TRBJ2-2; TRBD1 matches 10 bases. Germline V CDR1 and CDR2: MNHNS, SASEGT. The V gene end was trimmed by 10 bases and the J gene end by 3 bases; junction bases not matched to a gene: 5. This CDR3 has 14 amino acids. CDR3 loop: CATRQGAHTGELFF. The CDR3 bases are TGTGCCACTCGACAGGGGGCTCACACCGGGGAGCTGTTTTTT.

The J gene is TRBJ1-3, the V gene TRBV4-3, with D unclear. Trimming took 4 bases from V and 2 from J, leaving 6 bases between them. Germline V gives CDR1 LGHNA, CDR2 YSLEER. There are 13 residues in the CDR3. CDR3 in amino acids: CASSPTTGNTIYF. Written as DNA, the CDR3 is TGCGCCAGCAGCCCGACAACTGGAAACACCATATATTTT.

The gene calls are TRBV2 and TRBJ2-1; TRBD2 agrees at 11 bases. From germline, CDR1 is SNHLY and CDR2 FYNNEI. Trimming cost V 6 bases and J 7 bases; bases outside gene matches: 5. This CDR3 has 14 residues. CDR3 bases: TGTGCCAGCAGAACTAGCGGGAGTCGGAATGAGCAGTTCTTC. It specifies CASRTSGSRNEQFF.

This chain joins TRBV10-2 and TRBJ2-3; no clear D gene. CDR1 and CDR2 from the germline V gene are WSHSY and SAAADI. Trimming left V 3 bases short and J 2 bases short, with 9 bases between. This CDR3 is built from 14 residues. Here the CDR3 reads CASSEISPTDTQYF. CDR3 bases: TGCGCCAGCAGTGAAATCAGCCCCACAGATACGCAGTATTTT.

The gene calls are TRBV2 and TRBJ1-6; the D is unclear. V lost 7 bases and J lost 1, with 5 bases in between. CDR3 length: 13 amino acids. The germline gives CDR1 SNHLY, CDR2 FYNNEI. As DNA, the CDR3 is TGTGCCAGCAAGGCATCCTATAATTCACCCCTCCACTTT. This encodes CASKASYNSPLHF.

This clone was counted only a few times. This chain uses TRBV29-1 with TRBJ1-1, with D perhaps matching TRBD1 (5 bases). Looked up from germline, CDR1 is SQVTM and CDR2 is ANQGSEA. V lost 3 bases to trimming and J lost 3 bases, with 8 bases between them. This CDR3 spans 12 amino acids. The CDR3 is CSVDPGHTEAFF. CDR3 coding DNA: TGCAGCGTTGATCCGGGGCACACTGAAGCTTTCTTT.

The chain carries TRBV5-3 and TRBJ2-1, with unresolved D. TRBV5-3 is known as an ORF, though its function is uncertain. The CDR3 loop spans 14 amino acids. V was shortened by 3 bases and J by 8 bases, with 15 bases between the two germline ends. The CDR3 nucleotides read TGTGCCAGAAGCTCGTGGGGTAGTTTAGATGAGCAGTTCTTC. It codes for CARSSWGSLDEQFF.

Here the CDR3 DNA reads TGCGCCAGCAGCATGCCGGGGTACTATGGCTACACCTTC. This sequence encodes CASSMPGYYGYTF. The chain links TRBV5-1 to TRBJ1-2, with no clear D. This CDR3 contains 13 residues. The germline V and J ends were trimmed by 4 bases and 3 bases, with 10 bases remaining between them. Germline lookup yields CDR1 SGHRS and CDR2 YFSETQ.